This T cell receptor beta chain was sequenced for a study of OX40 agonist ivuxolimab in advanced cancers. Study context: Cancers in dose escalation were hepatocellular, melanoma, renal cell and head and neck.

Method: immunoSEQ multiplex PCR; TCRdb's copy keeps in-frame clones and lacks some. The sample comprises 92,000 or so clones, approximately 80% of which are singletons, and about 6% rests with the top ten. Anyone with autoimmune disease history or systemic immunosuppression was excluded. Patients had blood sampled at baseline and again on cycle 4 day 1 and cycle 7 day 1. This CDR3 comprises 15 residues. Per germline, CDR1 SGHNT and CDR2 YYREEE (reference sequence). With V trimmed by 2 bases and J by 8 bases, 9 bases remained unmatched. For this clone: As yet, its antigen is unknown.

Study-level findings and limits: In the 0.1 to 3.0 mg/kg range, CD4+ and CD8+ blood T cells had expanded clonally by week 6.

The rearrangement links TRBV5-4 to TRBJ1-2; 10 nucleotides line up with TRBD1. The sample was CD4+ or CD8+ T cells sorted from blood, taken in a trial of the OX40 agonist ivuxolimab. This TCR was sampled from an adult with an advanced solid tumor such as melanoma, head and neck, liver or kidney cancer. In DNA, the CDR3 is TGTGCCAGCAGCTTTCCGGGACAGGGGAATAAAGGCTACACCTTC. Its translation is CASSFPGQGNKGYTF.